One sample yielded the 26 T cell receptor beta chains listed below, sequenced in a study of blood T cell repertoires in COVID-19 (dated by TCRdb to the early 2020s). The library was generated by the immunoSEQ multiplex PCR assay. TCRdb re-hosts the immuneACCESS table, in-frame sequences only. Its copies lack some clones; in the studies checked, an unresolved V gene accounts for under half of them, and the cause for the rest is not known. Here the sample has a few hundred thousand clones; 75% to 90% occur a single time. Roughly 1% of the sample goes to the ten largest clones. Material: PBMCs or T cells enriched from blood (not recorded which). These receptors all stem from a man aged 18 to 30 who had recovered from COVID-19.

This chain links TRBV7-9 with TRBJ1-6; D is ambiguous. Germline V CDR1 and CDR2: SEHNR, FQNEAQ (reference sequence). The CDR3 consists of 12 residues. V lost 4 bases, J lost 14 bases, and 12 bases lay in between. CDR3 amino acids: CASSYPWLSLHF. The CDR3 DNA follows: TGTGCCAGCAGCTACCCGTGGCTCTCCCTCCACTTT.

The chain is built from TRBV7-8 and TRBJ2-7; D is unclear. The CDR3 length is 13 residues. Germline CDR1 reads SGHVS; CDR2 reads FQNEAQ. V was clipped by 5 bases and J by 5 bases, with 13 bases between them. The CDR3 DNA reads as TGTGCCAGCAGCGTACATGGTTCTGACGAGCAGTACTTC. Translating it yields CASSVHGSDEQYF.

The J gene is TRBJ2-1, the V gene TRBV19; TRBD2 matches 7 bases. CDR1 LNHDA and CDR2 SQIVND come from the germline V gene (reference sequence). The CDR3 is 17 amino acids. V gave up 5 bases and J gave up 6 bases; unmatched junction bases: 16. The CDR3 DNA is TGTGCCAGTAGTTTACCCCCGGGAGGCCGGCCGGGCAATGAGCAGTTCTTC. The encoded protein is CASSLPPGGRPGNEQFF.

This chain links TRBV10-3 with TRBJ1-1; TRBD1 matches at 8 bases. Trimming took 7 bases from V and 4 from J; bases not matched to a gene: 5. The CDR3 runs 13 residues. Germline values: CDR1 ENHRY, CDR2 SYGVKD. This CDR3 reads CAITSTGGTEAFF. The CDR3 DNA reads TGTGCCATCACCTCAACAGGGGGCACTGAAGCTTTCTTT.

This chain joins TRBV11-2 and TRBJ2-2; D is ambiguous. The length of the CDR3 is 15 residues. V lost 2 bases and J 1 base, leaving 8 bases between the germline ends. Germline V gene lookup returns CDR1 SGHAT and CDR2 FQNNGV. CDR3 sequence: CASSLSVMNTGELFF. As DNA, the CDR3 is TGTGCCAGCAGCTTAAGCGTGATGAACACCGGGGAGCTGTTTTTT. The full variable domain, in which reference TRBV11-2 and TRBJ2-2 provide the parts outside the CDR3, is EAGVAQSPRYKIIEKRQSVAFWCNPISGHATLYWYQQILGQGPKLLIQFQNNGVVDDSQLPKDRFSAERLKGVDSTLKIQPAKLEDSAVYLCASSLSVMNTGELFFGEGSRLTVL.

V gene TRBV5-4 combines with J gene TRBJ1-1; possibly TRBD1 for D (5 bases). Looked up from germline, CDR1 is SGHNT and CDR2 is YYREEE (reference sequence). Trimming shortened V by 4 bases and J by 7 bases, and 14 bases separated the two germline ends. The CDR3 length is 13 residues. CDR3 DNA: TGTGCCAGCAGCCAAGGGGCGGCCAATGAAGCTTTCTTT. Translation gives CASSQGAANEAFF.

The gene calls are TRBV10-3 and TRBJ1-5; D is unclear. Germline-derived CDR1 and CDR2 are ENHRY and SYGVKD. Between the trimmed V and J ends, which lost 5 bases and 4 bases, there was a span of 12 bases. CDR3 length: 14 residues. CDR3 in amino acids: CAISRGPGNQPQHF. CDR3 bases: TGTGCCATCAGTAGAGGACCGGGGAATCAGCCCCAGCATTTT.

The CDR3 DNA reads as TGTGCCAGCAGCCACGGAGGGTTCTTGAATGAAAAACTGTTTTTT. This gives the protein CASSHGGFLNEKLFF. The chain uses TRBV4-2 and TRBJ1-4; D is uncertain. This CDR3 has 15 residues. Germline CDR1 LGHNA, CDR2 YNFKEQ. V shed 3 bases and J shed 5 bases, with 13 bases lying between them.

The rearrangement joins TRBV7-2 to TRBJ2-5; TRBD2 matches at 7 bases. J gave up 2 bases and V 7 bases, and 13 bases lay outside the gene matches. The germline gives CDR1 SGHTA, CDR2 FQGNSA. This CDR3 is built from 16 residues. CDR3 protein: CASIFNRRGGQETQYF. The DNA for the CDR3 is TGTGCCAGCATCTTTAATAGGAGGGGAGGGCAAGAGACCCAGTACTTC.

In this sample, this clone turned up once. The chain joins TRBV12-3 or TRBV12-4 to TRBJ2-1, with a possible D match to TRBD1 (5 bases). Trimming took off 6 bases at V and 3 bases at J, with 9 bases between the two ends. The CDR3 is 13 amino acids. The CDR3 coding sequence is TGTGCCAGCAGCCCGACAGACTACAATGAGCAGTTCTTC. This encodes CASSPTDYNEQFF.

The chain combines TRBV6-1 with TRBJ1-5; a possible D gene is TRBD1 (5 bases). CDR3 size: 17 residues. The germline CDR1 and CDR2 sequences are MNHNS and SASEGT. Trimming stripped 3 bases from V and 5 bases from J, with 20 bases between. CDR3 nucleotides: TGTGCCAGCAGTGATAGGCAGGGAAAGATTAGTTATCAGCCCCAGCATTTT. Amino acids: CASSDRQGKISYQPQHF.

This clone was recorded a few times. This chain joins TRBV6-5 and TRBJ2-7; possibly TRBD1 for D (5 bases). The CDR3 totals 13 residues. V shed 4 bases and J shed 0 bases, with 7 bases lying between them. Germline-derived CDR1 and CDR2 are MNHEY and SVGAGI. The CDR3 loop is CASSWGFSYEQYF. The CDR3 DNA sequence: TGTGCCAGCAGTTGGGGCTTCTCCTACGAGCAGTACTTC.

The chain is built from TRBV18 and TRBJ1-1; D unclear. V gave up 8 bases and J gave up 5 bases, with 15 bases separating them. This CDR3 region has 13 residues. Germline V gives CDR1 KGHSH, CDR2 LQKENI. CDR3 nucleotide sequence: TGTGCCAGCCACCTGACTGAGGGAACTGAAGCTTTCTTT. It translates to CASHLTEGTEAFF.

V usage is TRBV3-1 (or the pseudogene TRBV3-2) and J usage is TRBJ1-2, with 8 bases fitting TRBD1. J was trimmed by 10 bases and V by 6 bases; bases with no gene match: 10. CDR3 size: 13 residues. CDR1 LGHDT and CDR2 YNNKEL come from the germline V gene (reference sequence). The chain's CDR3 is CASSLQGARDYTF. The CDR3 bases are TGTGCCAGCAGTCTCCAGGGGGCTCGGGACTACACCTTC.

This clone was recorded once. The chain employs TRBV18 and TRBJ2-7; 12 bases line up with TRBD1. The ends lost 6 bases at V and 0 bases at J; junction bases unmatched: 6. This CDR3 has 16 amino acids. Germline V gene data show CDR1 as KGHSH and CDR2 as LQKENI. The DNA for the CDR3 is TGTGCCAGCTCCCTAGGGACAGGGGGCACCTCCTACGAGCAGTACTTC. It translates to CASSLGTGGTSYEQYF.

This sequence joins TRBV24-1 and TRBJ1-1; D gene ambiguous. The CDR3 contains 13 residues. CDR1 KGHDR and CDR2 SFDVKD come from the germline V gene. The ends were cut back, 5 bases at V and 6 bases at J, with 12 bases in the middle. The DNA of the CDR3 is TGTGCCACCAGTGGCGAGGGTGGGGCTGAAGCTTTCTTT. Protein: CATSGEGGAEAFF.

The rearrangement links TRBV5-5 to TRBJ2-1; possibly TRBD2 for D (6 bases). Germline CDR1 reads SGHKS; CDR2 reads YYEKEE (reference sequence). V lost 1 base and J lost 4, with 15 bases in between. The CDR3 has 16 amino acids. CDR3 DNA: TGTGCCAGCAGCTTGTCACGGGCGGGGCGATACAATGAGCAGTTCTTC. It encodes CASSLSRAGRYNEQFF. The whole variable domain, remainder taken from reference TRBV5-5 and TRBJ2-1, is DAGVTQSPTHLIKTRGQQVTLRCSPISGHKSVSWYQQVLGQGPQFIFQYYEKEERGRGNFPDRFSARQFPNYSSELNVNALLLGDSALYLCASSLSRAGRYNEQFFGPGTRLTVL.

CDR3 loop: CASSLVGTSGSWVSYNEQFF. The CDR3 DNA follows: TGCGCCAGCAGCTTGGTCGGGACTAGCGGGAGTTGGGTCTCCTACAATGAGCAGTTCTTC. V is TRBV5-1 and J is TRBJ2-1; 14 bases match TRBD2. The CDR3 is made up of 20 amino acids. J gave up 0 bases and V 0 bases, and 8 bases lay outside the gene matches. CDR1 and CDR2 from the germline V gene are SGHRS and YFSETQ.

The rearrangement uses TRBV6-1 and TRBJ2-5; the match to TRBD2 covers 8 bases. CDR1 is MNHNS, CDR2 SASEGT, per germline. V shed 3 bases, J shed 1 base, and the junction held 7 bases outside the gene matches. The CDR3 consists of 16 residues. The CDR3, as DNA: TGTGCCAGCAGTGAGGTGGCGGGGGGCTTCCAAGAGACCCAGTACTTC. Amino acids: CASSEVAGGFQETQYF.

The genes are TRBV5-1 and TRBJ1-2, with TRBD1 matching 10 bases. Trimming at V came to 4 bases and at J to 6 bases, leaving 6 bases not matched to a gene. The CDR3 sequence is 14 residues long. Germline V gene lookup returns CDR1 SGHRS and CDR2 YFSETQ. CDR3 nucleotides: TGCGCCAGCAGCCCTGAGACAGGGGGCAATGGCTACACCTTC. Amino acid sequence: CASSPETGGNGYTF.

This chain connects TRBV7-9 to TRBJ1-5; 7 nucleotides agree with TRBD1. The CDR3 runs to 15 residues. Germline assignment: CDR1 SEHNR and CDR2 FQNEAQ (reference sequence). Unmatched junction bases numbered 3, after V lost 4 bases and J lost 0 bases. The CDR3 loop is CASSSGQFSNQPQHF. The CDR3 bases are TGTGCCAGCAGCTCGGGACAGTTTAGCAATCAGCCCCAGCATTTT.

This CDR3 is CASSKGLAVGELFF. The CDR3 nucleotides are TGTGCCAGCAGCAAGGGACTAGCGGTCGGGGAGCTGTTTTTT. The rearrangement links TRBV9 to TRBJ2-2; 11 positions match TRBD2. Germline assignment: CDR1 SGDLS and CDR2 YYNGEE. V lost 4 bases, J lost 7 bases, and 3 bases stayed unmatched. The CDR3 covers 14 residues.

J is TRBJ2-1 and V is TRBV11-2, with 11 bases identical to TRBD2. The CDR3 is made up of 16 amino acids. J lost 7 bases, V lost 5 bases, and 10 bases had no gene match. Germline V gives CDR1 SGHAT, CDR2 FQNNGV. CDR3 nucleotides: TGTGCCAGCAGCCATCTAGCGGGAGGTACCCAGAATGAGCAGTTCTTC. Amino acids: CASSHLAGGTQNEQFF.

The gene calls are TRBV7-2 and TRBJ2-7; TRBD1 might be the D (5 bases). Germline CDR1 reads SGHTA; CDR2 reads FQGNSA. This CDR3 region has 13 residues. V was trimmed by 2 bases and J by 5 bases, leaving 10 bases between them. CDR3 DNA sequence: TGTGCCAGCAGCTTAATAGACAGTAACGAGCAGTACTTC. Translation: CASSLIDSNEQYF.

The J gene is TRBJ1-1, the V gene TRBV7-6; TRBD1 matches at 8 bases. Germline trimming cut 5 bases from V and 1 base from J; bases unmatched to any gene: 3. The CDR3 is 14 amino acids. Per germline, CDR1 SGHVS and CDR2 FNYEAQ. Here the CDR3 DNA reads TGTGCCAGCAGCCTTACAGGGGGGAACACTGAAGCTTTCTTT. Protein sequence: CASSLTGGNTEAFF.

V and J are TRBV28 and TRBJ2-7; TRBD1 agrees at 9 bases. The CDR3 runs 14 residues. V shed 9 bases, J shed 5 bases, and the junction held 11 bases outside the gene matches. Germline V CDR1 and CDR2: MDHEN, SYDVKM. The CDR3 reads CASTPGQGLDEQYF. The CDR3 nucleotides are TGTGCCAGTACTCCGGGACAGGGTCTGGACGAGCAGTACTTC.